These 27 T cell receptor beta chains originate from one sample sequenced in a study of molecular identifiers for immune sequencing clone quantification (dated by TCRdb to the late 2010s). The method was PCR. Instrument used: Illumina HiSeq 4000. The raw public reads went through TCRdb reprocessing: fastp at Q25, MiXCR clone calling, in-frame beta chains kept. Identical CDR3 protein sequences are pooled into one entry, listed with their most common genes and DNA. The sample table holds some 650,000 distinct CDR3 sequences, of which about 20% were seen once. The top ten hold 0.7% to 1% of the sample. What was sequenced was naive CD8+ T cells from blood, with Jurkat cell RNA spiked in. The label giving this sample's cell subset or site can be read as: FACS-sorted CD8+CD4-CCR7+CD45RA+ naive T cells. The origin of the receptors is a human donor in good health. Some libraries in this study had Jurkat cell RNA spiked in.

The V gene is TRBV20-1, the J gene TRBJ2-7; D is possibly TRBD1 (6 bases). The CDR3 has 14 amino acids. The ends were cut back, 4 bases at V and 4 bases at J, with 17 bases in the middle. CDR1 DFQATT and CDR2 SNEGSKA come from the germline V gene (reference sequence). In DNA form, the CDR3 reads TGCAGTGCTACCCCTCCCAGGGGCCTTTACGAGCAGTACTTC. Translation: CSATPPRGLYEQYF.

Of note for this clonotype: Just one base apart from a much larger clone, this may be a read error. This chain connects TRBV7-8 to TRBJ2-2; 11 bases fit TRBD2. The CDR3 is 19 amino acids. CDR1 and CDR2 (germline): SGHVS, FQNEAQ. V shed 4 bases and J 1 base; nucleotides not matched to a gene: 11. CDR3 DNA: TGTGCCAGCAGCTCGGAACTAGCGGGAGTAGTTAGGAACACCGGGGAGCTGTTTTTT. It yields the protein CASSSELAGVVRNTGELFF.

As to this clonotype: A read error may be the cause here, since a much bigger clone is one base away. This rearrangement joins TRBV9 to TRBJ2-7; the match to TRBD1 covers 7 bases. The CDR3 covers 12 residues. CDR1 and CDR2 from the germline V gene are SGDLS and YYNGEE. In nucleotides, the CDR3 is TGTGCCAGCAGCGGGGACAGACCAGAGCAGTGCTTC. It translates to CASSGDRPEQCF.

This clonotype was seen at least ten times. V gene TRBV2 combines with J gene TRBJ1-5, with 7 bases fitting TRBD1. This CDR3 is 12 amino acids long. Germline values: CDR1 SNHLY, CDR2 FYNNEI. V was clipped by 8 bases and J by 7 bases; unmatched bases: 5. The CDR3 sequence is CASGQAAQPQHF. In DNA form, the CDR3 reads TGTGCCAGCGGACAGGCCGCCCAGCCCCAGCATTTT.

In this sample, this clonotype turned up many times. CDR3 nucleotide sequence: TGTGCCAGCAGCCAAGAGAACGAGCAGTACTTC. Encoded protein: CASSQENEQYF. This sequence joins TRBV3-1 and TRBJ2-7; D is undetermined. The V end lost 0 bases, the J end lost 5 bases, and 2 bases lay between the germline ends. The CDR3 has 11 amino acids. Germline values: CDR1 LGHDT, CDR2 YNNKEL (reference sequence).

This chain links TRBV19 with TRBJ2-7; TRBD1 matches at 8 bases. Germline V gene sequence: CDR1 LNHDA, CDR2 SQIVND (reference sequence). The CDR3 is 14 residues long. V lost 3 bases and J lost 4; bases outside the gene matches: 5. The CDR3 loop reads CASSIGQGYYEQYF. The CDR3 DNA reads as TGTGCCAGTAGTATCGGACAGGGTTATTACGAGCAGTACTTC.

This clonotype turned up a few times. The V call is TRBV4-1, the J call TRBJ2-7; D perhaps matches TRBD1 (5 bases). Germline V gene lookup returns CDR1 MGHRA and CDR2 YSYEKL. This CDR3 is 16 amino acids long. V was pared by 0 bases and J by 0 bases, with 12 bases between. In DNA, the CDR3 is TGCGCCAGCAGCCAAGACAGGGCCCTGAGCTCCTACGAGCAGTACTTC. It specifies CASSQDRALSSYEQYF.

This clonotype was recorded many times. The genes are TRBV7-9 and TRBJ2-3, with no clear D. This CDR3 is built from 14 residues. Germline assignment: CDR1 SEHNR and CDR2 FQNEAQ (reference sequence). Trimming cost V 4 bases and J 4 bases, with 12 bases left between them. The CDR3 sequence: CASSSSGSPDTQYF. In DNA, the CDR3 is TGTGCCAGCAGCTCATCAGGATCTCCAGATACGCAGTATTTT.

This clonotype was observed at least ten times. The chain's CDR3 is CASSLGETGPYEQYF. As DNA, the CDR3 is TGTGCCAGCAGCTTAGGAGAGACGGGACCCTACGAGCAGTACTTC. The gene calls are TRBV7-9 and TRBJ2-7, with D perhaps given as TRBD1 or TRBD2 (5 bases each). Deletions cut 1 base from V and 2 bases from J, with 12 bases between. The CDR3 is 15 residues long. Germline V gene lookup returns CDR1 SEHNR and CDR2 FQNEAQ (reference sequence).

At least ten counts were recorded for this clonotype. The gene calls are TRBV7-2 and TRBJ2-3; D call uncertain. Germline CDR1 reads SGHTA; CDR2 reads FQGNSA. With 3 bases removed from V and 2 bases from J, the gap between germline ends came to 12 bases. This CDR3 is 15 amino acids long. CDR3 sequence reads: CASSLGALHTDTQYF. As DNA, the CDR3 is TGTGCCAGCAGCTTGGGTGCACTCCACACAGATACGCAGTATTTT.

This clonotype was recorded many times. The V call is TRBV30, the J call TRBJ2-2; 9 nucleotides line up with TRBD1. Germline V lookup: CDR1 GTSNPN, CDR2 SVGIG (reference sequence). Trimming at V came to 2 bases and at J to 6 bases, leaving 7 bases not matched to a gene. This CDR3 has 15 residues. CDR3 sequence: CAWSRGQGRAGELFF. The CDR3 region has the DNA TGTGCCTGGAGTAGAGGACAGGGGAGGGCCGGGGAGCTGTTTTTT.

About this clonotype: With a much larger clone just one base away, this may be a read error. The V call is TRBV4-3, the J call TRBJ2-2; 8 nucleotides match TRBD2. Germline CDR1 is LGHNA and CDR2 is YSLEER. The CDR3 totals 18 residues. CDR3 sequence (DNA): TGCGCCAGCAGCCAAGATTTCGGAGCGGGGGTAGAGACCGGGAAGCTGTTTTTT. Residues: CASSQDFGAGVETGKLFF.

This clonotype was detected many times. This rearrangement joins TRBV9 to TRBJ2-3; D is possibly TRBD1 or TRBD2 (6 bases each). The germline CDR1 and CDR2 sequences are SGDLS and YYNGEE. The CDR3 is 16 residues long. The V gene lost 3 bases and the J gene lost 3 bases, with 17 bases spanning the gap. CDR3 sequence: CASSASGRRGTDTQYF. The CDR3 nucleotides are TGTGCCAGCAGCGCTTCAGGTCGGAGGGGGACAGATACGCAGTATTTT.

There are many counts of this clonotype. The chain links TRBV7-9 to TRBJ2-5; D gene ambiguous. Deletions cut 3 bases from V and 1 base from J, with 9 bases between. This CDR3 has 14 residues. Germline V lookup: CDR1 SEHNR, CDR2 FQNEAQ (reference sequence). The CDR3, as DNA: TGTGCCAGCAGCTTCCTATCAGCCCAAGAGACCCAGTACTTC. This sequence encodes CASSFLSAQETQYF.

This clonotype was detected ten times or more. The chain is built from TRBV4-1 and TRBJ2-2; D gene ambiguous. CDR1 is MGHRA, CDR2 YSYEKL, per germline. This CDR3 comprises 13 residues. Trimming shortened V by 3 bases and J by 6 bases, and 8 bases separated the two germline ends. The CDR3 reads CASSQIGAGELFF. The CDR3 region has the DNA TGCGCCAGCAGCCAGATCGGAGCCGGGGAGCTGTTTTTT.

This clonotype was picked up many times. The genes are TRBV20-1 and TRBJ2-5, with 9 bases fitting TRBD2. CDR1 is DFQATT and CDR2 is SNEGSKA in the germline V gene (reference sequence). The CDR3 contains 17 residues. Losses at the gene ends were 0 bases for V and 1 base for J; bases not matched to a gene: 9. The CDR3 nucleotides are TGCAGTGCTAGAGATTCCATGACTAGCGGAATCCAAGAGACCCAGTACTTC. It yields the protein CSARDSMTSGIQETQYF.

This clonotype has a handful of counts. J is TRBJ1-1 and V is TRBV2; no reliable D call. This CDR3 has 18 amino acids. CDR1 is SNHLY, CDR2 FYNNEI, per germline. V gave up 0 bases and J gave up 4 bases, with 21 bases separating them. The CDR3 DNA reads as TGTGCCAGCAGTGAAGCGCTTCCGGCAGCCGAAGGAGGCACTGAAGCTTTCTTT. It translates to CASSEALPAAEGGTEAFF.

This clonotype was seen ten or more times. The V call is TRBV29-1, the J call TRBJ2-7; D perhaps matches TRBD1 (5 bases). The V gene lost 6 bases and the J gene lost 6 bases, with 21 bases spanning the gap. The CDR3 extends over 14 amino acids. Germline CDR1 SQVTM, CDR2 ANQGSEA. The CDR3 DNA is TGCAGCGTGAAGGCCCAGGGCGCCCCCGTCGAGCAGTACTTC. Encoded protein: CSVKAQGAPVEQYF.

This clonotype came up many times. The CDR3 reads CASSYGSSGSTDTQYF. CDR3 nucleotide sequence: TGTGCCAGCAGTTACGGGTCTAGCGGTAGCACAGATACGCAGTATTTT. V and J are TRBV6-5 and TRBJ2-3, with TRBD2 matching over 7 bases. The CDR3 is 16 amino acids. CDR1 and CDR2 (germline): MNHEY, SVGAGI. V dropped 2 bases and J dropped 0; count of bases not matched to a gene: 5.

The V gene is TRBV20-1, the J gene TRBJ2-1; D gene uncertain. Per the germline V gene, CDR1 is DFQATT and CDR2 is SNEGSKA (reference sequence). This CDR3 spans 15 amino acids. V shed 3 bases and J shed 0 bases, with 12 bases lying between them. CDR3 in DNA: TGCAGTGCTAGGACTCTTCTGGGCTCCTACAATGAGCAGTTCTTC. Translating gives CSARTLLGSYNEQFF.

This clonotype was observed at least ten times. This sequence joins TRBV19 and TRBJ1-5; D not resolved. The CDR3 runs to 13 residues. V shed 1 base and J shed 3 bases, with 4 bases lying between them. The germline V gene encodes CDR1 LNHDA and CDR2 SQIVND (reference sequence). The CDR3 nucleotides are TGTGCCAGTAGTATAGTCATCAATCAGCCCCAGCATTTT. This codes for CASSIVINQPQHF.

This clonotype came up many times. This chain links TRBV12-3 or TRBV12-4 with TRBJ1-1, with 7 nucleotides matching TRBD1. This CDR3 spans 14 amino acids. Trimming took 2 bases from V and 10 from J; bases not matched to a gene: 10. The DNA of the CDR3 is TGTGCCAGCAGTTTATTAGGGGGCGGGAATGGAGCTTTCTTT. It codes for CASSLLGGGNGAFF.

This clonotype was recorded a few times. This chain uses TRBV2 with TRBJ1-4; no definite D call. Trimming took 6 bases from V and 3 from J, leaving 17 bases between them. In germline, CDR1 is SNHLY, CDR2 FYNNEI. This CDR3 is built from 16 residues. The CDR3 protein is CASRADLGFSNEKLFF. CDR3 nucleotide sequence: TGTGCCAGCAGGGCGGATTTGGGGTTCTCTAATGAAAAACTGTTTTTT.

V gene TRBV4-1 combines with J gene TRBJ2-7; D is undetermined. This CDR3 has 14 amino acids. From germline, CDR1 is MGHRA and CDR2 YSYEKL. Trimming cost V 3 bases and J 4 bases, with 13 bases left between them. The CDR3 DNA reads TGCGCCAGCAGCCATTCCAGCACCGATTACGAGCAGTACTTC. Translated: CASSHSSTDYEQYF.

The rearrangement joins TRBV7-9 to TRBJ2-7, with a possible D match to TRBD1 (6 bases). V was cut by 5 bases and J by 1 base, with 15 bases left in between. This CDR3 contains 15 residues. Germline loops: CDR1 SEHNR, CDR2 FQNEAQ (reference sequence). CDR3 nucleotide sequence: TGTGCCAGCAGCCCCGCGCAGGGGATTTCCTACGAGCAGTACTTC. This encodes CASSPAQGISYEQYF. Based on the CDR3 plus reference TRBV7-9 and TRBJ2-7, the full variable domain is DTGVSQNPRHKITKRGQNVTFRCDPISEHNRLYWYRQTLGQGPEFLTYFQNEAQLEKSRLLSDRFSAERPKGSFSTLEIQRTEQGDSAMYLCASSPAQGISYEQYFGPGTRLTVT.

This clonotype was counted many times. The chain combines TRBV7-6 with TRBJ2-2, with no clear D. Trimming took 5 bases from V and 4 from J, leaving 23 bases between them. The CDR3 is 18 residues long. CDR1 is SGHVS and CDR2 is FNYEAQ in the germline V gene. DNA for the CDR3: TGTGCCAGCAGCCCGGGTACGAGGTCCACATATACCACCGGGGAGCTGTTTTTT. This translates into CASSPGTRSTYTTGELFF.

With regard to this clonotype: With a much larger clone just one base away, this may be a read error. The chain carries TRBV13 and TRBJ2-5; D gene ambiguous. The V end lost 8 bases, the J end lost 5 bases, and 12 bases lay between the germline ends. CDR1 is PRHDT and CDR2 is FYEKMQ in the germline V gene (reference sequence). This CDR3 comprises 12 residues. The CDR3 spells CASGTRSETQYF. The CDR3 coding sequence is TGTGCCAGCGGCACCCGGAGCGAGACCCAGTACTTC.